This TCR beta chain was observed in a study of regulatory T cells in long-lasting Graves disease. The sample holds many counts of this clonotype. What it binds is unknown. The germline CDR1 and CDR2 sequences are MGHRA and YSYEKL. CDR3 length: 13 residues. V was pared by 3 bases and J by 7 bases, with 13 bases between. The TCR beta library used iRepertoire HTBI primers with Arm-PCR amplification of CDR3. MiXCR was run by TCRdb on the multiplex PCR reads, yielding one entry per CDR3 protein. The sample contains some 490,000 distinct CDR3 sequences, about 12% of which appear only once. General study results and limits: Persistent Graves' patients had lower TCR diversity than newly diagnosed ones.

Time point: newly diagnosed GD, antithyroid drugs for less than 3 months. Isolated PBMC RNA provided the starting material for the TCR library. These sequences were also reported in another study, on T cells in Graves' hyperthyroidism and ophthalmopathy. That paper states: Stable hyperthyroidism and ophthalmopathy were separated using 13 V-J signatures.

The origin of this receptor is a woman in her 30s with Graves disease. Sequenced here: peripheral blood mononuclear cells (PBMCs), sampled at new diagnosis, from a patient treated with antithyroid drugs. The chain is built from TRBV4-1 and TRBJ2-7; unclear D gene. CDR3 DNA: TGCGCCAGCAGCCATGGGCTGGGTGGAGAGCAGTACTTC. This gives the protein CASSHGLGGEQYF.